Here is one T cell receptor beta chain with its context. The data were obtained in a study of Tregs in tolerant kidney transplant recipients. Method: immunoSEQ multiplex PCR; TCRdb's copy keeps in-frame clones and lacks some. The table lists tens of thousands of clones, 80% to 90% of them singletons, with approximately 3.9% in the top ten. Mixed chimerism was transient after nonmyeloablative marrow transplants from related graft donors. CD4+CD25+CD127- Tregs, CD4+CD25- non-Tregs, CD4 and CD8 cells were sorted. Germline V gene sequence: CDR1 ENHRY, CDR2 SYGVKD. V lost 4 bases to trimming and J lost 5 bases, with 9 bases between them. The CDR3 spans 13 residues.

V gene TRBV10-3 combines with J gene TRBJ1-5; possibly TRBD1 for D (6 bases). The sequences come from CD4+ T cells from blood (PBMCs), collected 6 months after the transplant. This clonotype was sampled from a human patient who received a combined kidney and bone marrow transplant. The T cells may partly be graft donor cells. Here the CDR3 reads CAISGGGDQPQHF. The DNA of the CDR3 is TGTGCCATCAGTGGAGGGGGGGATCAGCCCCAGCATTTT.